This TCR beta chain was profiled in a study of Ad26.COV2.S vaccination and SARS-CoV-2 variants. Treatment indicated: about 20 received Ad26.COV2.S at low or high dose, single or two shots; roughly five received placebo; per-sample allocation not given. Samples were taken on day 63 after the first vaccine or placebo injection. Immunization relied on an Ad26 vector, which expressed Wuhan-strain SARS-CoV-2 spike. Using immunoSEQ multiplex PCR, the repertoire was profiled, and TCRdb retains in-frame clones only, with some absent. The table records roughly 390,000 clones, roughly nine tenths of them present only once. V was shortened by 4 bases and J by 7 bases, with 10 bases between the two germline ends. The CDR3 has 12 amino acids.

This chain connects TRBV12-3 or TRBV12-4 to TRBJ2-5; the D is unclear. The sequence derives from a person between 18 and 65 years old who received the Ad26.COV2.S COVID-19 vaccine or a placebo. The sample consisted of peripheral blood, taken in a trial of Ad26.COV2.S vaccine versus placebo. CDR3 sequence (DNA): TGTGCCAGCAGTTCAGTATGGGGGACCCAGTACTTC. Protein sequence: CASSSVWGTQYF.